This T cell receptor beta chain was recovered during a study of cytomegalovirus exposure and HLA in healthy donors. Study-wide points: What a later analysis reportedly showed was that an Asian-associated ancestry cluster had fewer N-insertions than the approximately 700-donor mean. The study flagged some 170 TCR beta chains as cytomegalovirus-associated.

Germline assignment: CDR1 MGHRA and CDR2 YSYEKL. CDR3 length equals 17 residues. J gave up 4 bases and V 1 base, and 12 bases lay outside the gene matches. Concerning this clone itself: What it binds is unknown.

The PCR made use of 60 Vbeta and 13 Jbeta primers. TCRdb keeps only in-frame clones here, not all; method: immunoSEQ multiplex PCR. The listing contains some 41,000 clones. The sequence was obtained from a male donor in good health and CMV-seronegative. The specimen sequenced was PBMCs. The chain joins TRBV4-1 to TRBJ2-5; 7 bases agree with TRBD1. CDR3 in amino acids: CASSQVGSRGPGETQYF. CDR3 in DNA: TGCGCCAGCAGCCAAGTTGGCTCTAGGGGGCCCGGAGAGACCCAGTACTTC.